The rows below give T cell receptor beta chains drawn from one sample of a study of blood T cell repertoires in COVID-19. Here immunoSEQ multiplex PCR was the method, and the copy in TCRdb shows in-frame clones only, minus some. The sample lists 160,000 or so clones; more than 80% were seen once. The sample comprised peripheral blood. These receptors all stem from a man aged 60 to 69 with acute or convalescent COVID-19. Each CDR3 is given with its conserved first and last residue. Fields, in order: clone size, V gene, D gene, J gene, CDR3 DNA, CDR3 protein. D genes are given only for firm matches. The size entry is marked missing in some rows and otherwise reads once, few, many or a size class.

.,TRBV2,TRBD2,TRBJ2-3,TGTGCCAGCAGTGTGTTCTCCGGGGGGAATACGCAGTATTTT,CASSVFSGGNTQYF
few,TRBV6-5,.,TRBJ1-5,TGTGCCAGCAGTTACGGCAGGGGCGAGGGTCAGCCCCAGCATTTT,CASSYGRGEGQPQHF
.,TRBV19,TRBD1,TRBJ1-2,TGTGCCAGTAGTACTAAAGACAGGGGTGGCTACACCTTC,CASSTKDRGGYTF
.,TRBV14,.,TRBJ1-1,TGTGCCAGCAGCCAGTGGGCCGGGAACACTGAAGCTTTCTTT,CASSQWAGNTEAFF
.,TRBV15,TRBD1,TRBJ1-2,TGTGCCACCAGCAGAAAATCTACAGGGGATTTCTATGGCTACACCTTC,CATSRKSTGDFYGYTF
few,TRBV4-2,TRBD2,TRBJ2-1,TGTGCCAGCAGCCAGCTGACTGAAGAGACTAGCGGGGTGGATGAGCAGTTCTTC,CASSQLTEETSGVDEQFF
.,TRBV20-1,.,TRBJ2-1,TGCAGTGCTAGTCGAGGGGGGGCCTTCAATGAGCAGTTCTTC,CSASRGGAFNEQFF
few,TRBV3-1/TRBV3-2,TRBD2,TRBJ2-7,TGTGCCAGCAGCCGAGGGACTAGCGCCTACGAGCAGTACTTC,CASSRGTSAYEQYF
.,TRBV4-1,TRBD1,TRBJ2-2,TGCGCCAGCAGCCCCCAACAGGGGCGCGCCGGGGAGCTGTTTTTT,CASSPQQGRAGELFF
.,TRBV15,TRBD1,TRBJ2-2,TGTGCCACCAGCAGAGAAGGGGGCAGCACCGGGGAGCTGTTTTTT,CATSREGGSTGELFF
.,TRBV6-5,TRBD1,TRBJ1-1,TGTGCCAGCAGTTCGACAGGGGATCGGTCCGAAGCTTTCTTT,CASSSTGDRSEAFF
.,TRBV4-2,TRBD1,TRBJ1-2,TGTGCCAGCAGCCAAGCCTTTAGGGGGCCCAATGGCTACACCTTC,CASSQAFRGPNGYTF
.,TRBV30,.,TRBJ2-3,TGTGCCTGGAGTATCGCAGATACGCAGTATTTT,CAWSIADTQYF
.,TRBV2,.,TRBJ1-1,TGTGCCAGTAACAGGGTTTTAACTGAAGCTTTCTTT,CASNRVLTEAFF
.,TRBV5-8,.,TRBJ1-5,TGTGCCAGCAGCTTGGGCAGGGTAAATCAGCCCCAGCATTTT,CASSLGRVNQPQHF
.,TRBV7-9,.,TRBJ2-7,TGTGCCAGCAGCCCACAACAGGGACCCTACGAGCAGTACTTC,CASSPQQGPYEQYF
.,TRBV7-9,TRBD2,TRBJ2-7,TGTGCCAGCGCGCTGATCCGGACTAGCGGGGCCTACGAGCAGTACTTC,CASALIRTSGAYEQYF
.,TRBV5-6,.,TRBJ1-2,TGTGCCAGCAGCTTAACCATTGGTAGCTATGGCTACACCTTC,CASSLTIGSYGYTF
.,TRBV19,TRBD1,TRBJ1-5,TGTGCCAGCAGTAGGGCGGGACAGGGGTATAGCAATCAGCCCCAGCATTTT,CASSRAGQGYSNQPQHF
many,TRBV18,TRBD1,TRBJ1-2,TGTGCCAGCTCATCACAGGGGGCGCGTGGCTACACCTTC,CASSSQGARGYTF
.,TRBV15,.,TRBJ2-7,TGTGCCACCAGCAGAGACAGGGGAAACATGCACCCCTACGAGCAGTACTTC,CATSRDRGNMHPYEQYF
.,TRBV19,.,TRBJ1-1,TGTGCCAGTGTAGATGCGTCTAGTAAGGCTTTCTTT,CASVDASSKAFF
.,TRBV2,TRBD1,TRBJ1-2,TGTGCCACAGGGGGGACGGGCTATGGCTACACCTTC,CATGGTGYGYTF
.,TRBV24-1,.,TRBJ2-7,TGTGCCACCAGTGATTTGGCCGGGGCCTACGAGCAGTACTTC,CATSDLAGAYEQYF
.,TRBV3-1/TRBV3-2,.,TRBJ1-2,TGTGCCAGCAGCCAAGGCACAGGACACTATGGCTACACCTTC,CASSQGTGHYGYTF
.,TRBV18,.,TRBJ1-1,TGTGCCAGCTCAGGCGCAGCGGGCACTGGCACTGAAGCTTTCTTT,CASSGAAGTGTEAFF
few,TRBV5-4,.,TRBJ2-5,TGTGCCAGCAGCGTCCTCGGGGTTCAAGAGACCCAGTACTTC,CASSVLGVQETQYF
.,TRBV12-5,TRBD1,TRBJ1-2,TGTGCTAGTGGTTTACCGAGGGGACAGGGGATGTATGGCTACACCTTC,CASGLPRGQGMYGYTF
.,TRBV12-5,.,TRBJ1-5,TGTGCTAGTGGTTTAATTGGGGGCCAGCCCCAGCATTTT,CASGLIGGQPQHF
once,TRBV2,.,TRBJ2-3,TGTGCCAGCAGTCGAGGAGATACGCAGTATTTT,CASSRGDTQYF
once,TRBV11-2,.,TRBJ2-3,TGTGCCAGCAGCCTCAGACACACAGATACGCAGTATTTT,CASSLRHTDTQYF
.,TRBV29-1,.,TRBJ2-1,TGCAGCGTTGTTATTCTAAATGAGCAGTTCTTC,CSVVILNEQFF
.,TRBV3-1/TRBV3-2,.,TRBJ1-5,TGTGCCAGCAGCCAGGACAGAAATCAGCCCCAGCATTTT,CASSQDRNQPQHF
.,TRBV6-5,TRBD1,TRBJ1-5,TGTGCCACCGGGACAGGGGGCACGGGCAATCAGCCCCAGCATTTT,CATGTGGTGNQPQHF
.,TRBV5-1,TRBD1,TRBJ2-7,TGCGCCAGCAGCTCACGACAGGGGGGTCCGCGCGAGCAGTACTTC,CASSSRQGGPREQYF
.,TRBV9,.,TRBJ2-3,TGTGCCAGCAGCCCCTGGGGGCTGGGTACAGATACGCAGTATTTT,CASSPWGLGTDTQYF
.,TRBV13,.,TRBJ1-1,TGTGCCAGCAGCTGGGGACAAGGGGTGAACACTGAAGCTTTCTTT,CASSWGQGVNTEAFF
.,TRBV9,TRBD1,TRBJ1-1,TGTGCCAGCAGCGTAGCTACGGGGGACAGGGCCCGCACTGAAGCTTTCTTT,CASSVATGDRARTEAFF
.,TRBV24-1,.,TRBJ1-1,TGTGCCACCAGTTCTGGTGGGCCGGAAGCTTTCTTT,CATSSGGPEAFF
.,TRBV7-9,TRBD1,TRBJ1-4,TGTGCCAGCAGCACCAGACAGGGCGGGTGGGAAAAACTGTTTTTT,CASSTRQGGWEKLFF
.,TRBV29-1,TRBD1,TRBJ1-1,TGCAGCGGGAGAGGACAGGCGAACACTGAAGCTTTCTTT,CSGRGQANTEAFF
few,TRBV9,TRBD2,TRBJ2-1,TGTGCCAGCAGCTCTGGGGGACTAGCGACTTACAATGAGCAGTTCTTC,CASSSGGLATYNEQFF
.,TRBV5-6,TRBD1,TRBJ1-4,TGTGCCAGCAGCTTGGATCCGACAGGGAGAGATGAAAAACTGTTTTTT,CASSLDPTGRDEKLFF